This TCR beta chain emerged from a study of graft-versus-host responses after intestinal transplantation. Study details: Multivisceral, liver-intestinal, or isolated intestinal transplants were performed in recipients. Induction with anti-thymocyte globulin, then tacrolimus and steroids for around three years, was given to all recipients.

The assay was immunoSEQ multiplex PCR, and TCRdb's table has in-frame clones only and misses some. The sample lists roughly 62,000 clones, about 93% occurring once. V dropped 4 bases and J dropped 3 bases, with 18 bases sitting between them. The CDR3 spans 15 residues. Germline CDR1 is SQVTM and CDR2 is ANQGSEA. Concerning this clone: Its antigen is as yet unknown.

General observations from the study: Early post-transplant falls in HvG clones accompanied the peak levels of circulating GvH clones.

Material: PBMCs, obtained approximately 120 days after intestinal transplantation. The chain is built from TRBV29-1 and TRBJ1-2; D perhaps matches TRBD1 (5 bases). The source of this sequence is a human patient who received an intestinal transplant, so some T cells may come from the graft donor. CDR3: CSVAPLGGKDYGYTF. DNA for the CDR3: TGCAGCGTTGCCCCCTTGGGGGGAAAGGACTATGGCTACACCTTC.